Shown below are 29 T cell receptor beta chains from a single sample sequenced in a study of regulatory T cells in long-lasting Graves disease. Construction of the TCR beta libraries employed iRepertoire HTBI primers in conjunction with Arm-PCR of CDR3 regions. From the multiplex PCR reads, TCRdb called clonotypes with MiXCR, one entry per CDR3 protein. The repertoire holds approximately 400,000 distinct CDR3 sequences, about 15% seen once, with over 15% in the top ten. Time point indicated: newly diagnosed GD, antithyroid drugs for less than 3 months. The authors made the TCR library using RNA they extracted from PBMCs. These data were likewise used in another study, on T cells in Graves' hyperthyroidism and ophthalmopathy.

This material consisted of peripheral blood mononuclear cells (PBMCs), taken at new diagnosis, from a patient treated with antithyroid drugs. All receptors come from a woman younger than 45 with Graves disease.

This clonotype has a count of ten or more. CDR3 bases: TGTGCCAGCAGCGCAGGACAGGGTTTGAGCAATCAGCCCCAGCATTTT. Encoded protein: CASSAGQGLSNQPQHF. The rearrangement links TRBV9 to TRBJ1-5; TRBD1 aligns across 8 bases. This CDR3 region has 16 residues. V lost 3 bases and J lost 1; bases outside the gene matches: 6. CDR1 is SGDLS, CDR2 YYNGEE, per germline.

The chain's CDR3 is CSALPTTSYNEQFF. For the CDR3, the DNA is TGCAGCGCCCTACCGACTACCTCCTACAATGAGCAGTTCTTC. V and J are TRBV29-1 and TRBJ2-1, with D possibly TRBD2 on 5 matching bases. Trimming took 7 bases from V and 0 from J, leaving 13 bases between them. The CDR3 totals 14 residues. Germline lookup yields CDR1 SQVTM and CDR2 ANQGSEA.

Worth noting for this clonotype: Possible read error: a much larger clone is one base away. The chain recombines TRBV11-2 with TRBJ1-1, with a weak D call TRBD1 (5 bases). Germline V gene sequence: CDR1 SGHAT, CDR2 FQNNGV. V dropped 1 base and J dropped 6 bases, with 15 bases sitting between them. The length of the CDR3 is 15 residues. Here the CDR3 DNA reads TGTGCCAGCAGCTTAGGGTGGGAAAGGGACGCTGAAGCTTTCTTT. Translation gives CASSLGWERDAEAFF.

The chain recombines TRBV5-5 with TRBJ2-3; 12 bases agree with TRBD2. Germline CDR1 reads SGHKS; CDR2 reads YYEKEE (reference sequence). J was trimmed by 6 bases and V by 3 bases; bases with no gene match: 14. The CDR3 loop spans 18 amino acids. The CDR3 reads CASSWTAGTSGWIDTQYF. The DNA for the CDR3 is TGTGCCAGCAGCTGGACGGCCGGGACTAGCGGGTGGATTGATACGCAGTATTTT.

This clonotype appeared many times. The chain couples TRBV5-8 to TRBJ2-1; 7 bases match TRBD2. Germline lookup yields CDR1 SGHTS and CDR2 YDEGEE. J gave up 2 bases and V 4 bases, and 12 bases lay outside the gene matches. CDR3 length: 17 amino acids. CDR3 DNA sequence: TGTGCCAGCAGCCCCGAGTTGGGACTAAAGACCTACAATGAGCAGTTCTTC. Residues: CASSPELGLKTYNEQFF.

This clonotype has at least ten counts. V and J are TRBV7-8 and TRBJ1-4; the D is unclear. The CDR3 runs 15 residues. Germline values: CDR1 SGHVS, CDR2 FQNEAQ. Trimming shortened V by 5 bases and J by 7 bases, and 17 bases separated the two germline ends. The CDR3 region has the DNA TGTGCCAGCAGCCCCAACCGAACTTGGAGTGAAAAACTGTTTTTT. Its translation is CASSPNRTWSEKLFF.

The chain is built from TRBV10-1 and TRBJ2-3; a weak D match, TRBD2 (6 bases). From germline, CDR1 is WNHNN and CDR2 SYGVQD (reference sequence). This CDR3 is 15 amino acids long. Between the trimmed V and J ends, which lost 2 bases and 1 base, there was a span of 10 bases. The CDR3 sequence is CASSEREQGTDTQYF. The CDR3 nucleotides are TGCGCCAGCAGTGAGCGGGAGCAGGGCACAGATACGCAGTATTTT.

This clonotype has at least ten counts. V is TRBV7-9 and J is TRBJ2-1; 11 bases agree with TRBD1. Germline lookup yields CDR1 SEHNR and CDR2 FQNEAQ (reference sequence). The trim removed 5 bases at V and 6 bases at J, leaving 6 bases unmatched. The CDR3 spans 15 residues. Written as DNA, the CDR3 is TGTGCCAGCAGCACCTGGGACAGGGGGGTCAATGAGCAGTTCTTC. Protein product: CASSTWDRGVNEQFF.

The table lists this clonotype with a few counts. Here the CDR3 DNA reads TGCAGTGCTACGCTGGACGGGCGGGGTGACTATGGCTACACCTTC. It specifies CSATLDGRGDYGYTF. The V and J genes are TRBV20-1 and TRBJ1-2; D call uncertain. Trimming removed 4 bases at V and 3 bases at J, with 18 bases between. Germline CDR1 is DFQATT and CDR2 is SNEGSKA (reference sequence). CDR3 size: 15 residues.

The chain joins TRBV10-3 to TRBJ2-1; the match to TRBD1 covers 11 bases. There are 13 residues in the CDR3. The germline V gene has CDR1 ENHRY and CDR2 SYGVKD. With 5 bases clipped from V and 8 bases from J, the junction kept 2 bases outside the gene matches. CDR3 coding DNA: TGTGCCATCAGTAGGGGACAGGGGGATGAGCAGTTCTTC. It yields the protein CAISRGQGDEQFF.

This clonotype was detected ten times or more. V usage is TRBV12-5 and J usage is TRBJ1-1, with D tentatively TRBD1 (6 bases). Germline V lookup: CDR1 LGHNT, CDR2 FRNRAP. The CDR3 sequence is 12 residues long. Trimming left V 7 bases short and J 5 bases short, with 11 bases between. This CDR3 reads CASVPGETEAFF. In nucleotides, the CDR3 is TGTGCTAGTGTCCCAGGGGAGACTGAAGCTTTCTTT.

The DNA for the CDR3 is TGTGCCAGCAGTGATCTGGGACAGGGAGAGACCCAGTACTTC. This gives the protein CASSDLGQGETQYF. This chain connects TRBV2 to TRBJ2-5; 9 positions match TRBD1. V dropped 3 bases and J dropped 4; count of bases not matched to a gene: 3. Germline-derived CDR1 and CDR2 are SNHLY and FYNNEI. This CDR3 has 14 residues.

V is TRBV11-2 and J is TRBJ1-5; 8 bases match TRBD1. Germline assignment: CDR1 SGHAT and CDR2 FQNNGV. After removal of 5 bases from V and 7 bases from J, the junction contained 28 bases not matched to a gene. The CDR3 is 21 amino acids. CDR3 nucleotide sequence: TGTGCCAGCAGCAACCCCGTTACGACCCCCCGATGCAGGGGGCATAAGCAGCCCCAGCATTTT. This translates into CASSNPVTTPRCRGHKQPQHF.

The chain links TRBV14 to TRBJ1-4, with D maybe TRBD1 (5 bases). This CDR3 is built from 16 residues. With 3 bases removed from V and 8 bases from J, the gap between germline ends came to 19 bases. The V gene's germline CDR1 is SGHDN and CDR2 FVKESK. CDR3 amino acids: CASSHLRGQGGEKLFF. The CDR3 DNA reads TGTGCCAGCAGCCATCTACGCGGGCAGGGAGGCGAAAAACTGTTTTTT.

CDR3 loop: CASGIGPGDEQYF. In DNA, the CDR3 is TGTGCCAGCGGTATCGGCCCGGGGGACGAGCAGTACTTC. This chain uses TRBV12-3 or TRBV12-4 with TRBJ2-7; maybe TRBD2 (6 bases). Trimming removed 8 bases at V and 5 bases at J, with 16 bases between. The CDR3 runs 13 residues.

This clonotype was picked up a small number of times. This sequence joins TRBV7-3 and TRBJ2-1, with D hard to call. The CDR3 covers 14 residues. Per the germline V gene, CDR1 is SGHTA and CDR2 is FQGTGA. The ends were cut back, 4 bases at V and 3 bases at J, with 10 bases in the middle. CDR3 in DNA: TGTGCCAGCAGCTCTGGACGGTACTACAATGAGCAGTTCTTC. Its protein is CASSSGRYYNEQFF.

This clonotype was picked up many times. V gene TRBV20-1 combines with J gene TRBJ2-1; 8 bases line up with TRBD1. The germline gives CDR1 DFQATT, CDR2 SNEGSKA (reference sequence). The CDR3 consists of 14 residues. V lost 6 bases to trimming and J lost 0 bases; unmatched junction nucleotides: 4. CDR3: CSALGQGSYNEQFF. Written as DNA, the CDR3 is TGCAGTGCCCTCGGACAGGGCTCCTACAATGAGCAGTTCTTC.

This clonotype has at least ten counts. Its ends do not fully match the called genes, so a read error is possible. The V and J genes are TRBV18 and TRBJ2-3; 16 bases fit TRBD2. The CDR3 contains 17 residues. Germline-derived CDR1 and CDR2 are KGHSH and LQKENI. This chain's CDR3 is CASSSPGLAGGSDTQYF. The CDR3 region has the DNA TGTGCCAGCTCATCACCGGGACTAGCGGGAGGGTCAGATACGCAGTATTTT.

The table lists this clonotype with a few counts. The chain recombines TRBV25-1 with TRBJ2-7; D gene unclear. The CDR3 runs to 13 residues. V dropped 5 bases and J dropped 4 bases, with 12 bases sitting between them. Germline CDR1 is MGHDK and CDR2 is SYGVNS. The CDR3 DNA sequence: TGTGCCAGCAGTCCCCACCGTCCGTACGAGCAGTACTTC. This sequence encodes CASSPHRPYEQYF.

The sample holds many counts of this clonotype. J is TRBJ2-2 and V is TRBV12-3 or TRBV12-4; TRBD2 might be the D (6 bases). V was trimmed by 6 bases and J by 1 base, leaving 15 bases between them. There are 16 residues in the CDR3. As DNA, the CDR3 is TGTGCCAGCAGCCCATTCCTGGGGGGGAACACCGGGGAGCTGTTTTTT. This encodes CASSPFLGGNTGELFF.

Ten or more counts support this clonotype. The genes are TRBV2 and TRBJ2-3, with 8 bases fitting TRBD2. This CDR3 region has 15 residues. V dropped 7 bases and J dropped 1; count of bases not matched to a gene: 7. Germline CDR1 and CDR2: SNHLY and FYNNEI. The CDR3 DNA is TGTGCCAGCACCACAAGCGGGAGTGGCACAGATACGCAGTATTTT. Translated, it gives CASTTSGSGTDTQYF. Full variable domain (outside the CDR3, taken from reference TRBV2 and TRBJ2-3): EPEVTQTPSHQVTQMGQEVILRCVPISNHLYFYWYRQILGQKVEFLVSFYNNEISEKSEIFDDQFSVERPDGSNFTLKIRSTKLEDSAMYFCASTTSGSGTDTQYFGPGTRLTVL.

As concerns this clonotype: A single base separates this from a much larger clone, so it may be a read error. V usage is TRBV5-1 and J usage is TRBJ2-7; 10 nucleotides line up with TRBD2. The trim removed 0 bases at V and 7 bases at J, leaving 19 bases unmatched. The CDR3 spans 19 residues. Germline V gene lookup returns CDR1 SGHRS and CDR2 YFSETQ. Here the CDR3 reads CASSLGPSGSLQGHHEQYF. CDR3 in DNA: TGCGCCAGCAGCTTGGGACCTAGCGGGAGTCTCCAGGGGCACCATGAGCAGTACTTC.

This clonotype was recorded at least ten times. The rearrangement uses TRBV6-1 and TRBJ2-5, with TRBD2 matching over 9 bases. V was pared by 2 bases and J by 5 bases, with 6 bases of the junction left unmatched. The CDR3 consists of 15 residues. The germline V gene has CDR1 MNHNS and CDR2 SASEGT. The CDR3 loop is CASSEFPSGRETQYF. The CDR3 coding sequence is TGTGCCAGCAGTGAATTCCCCAGCGGGAGGGAGACCCAGTACTTC.

This clonotype was seen at least ten times. The CDR3 spells CAWTPGLASGELFF. The DNA for the CDR3 is TGTGCCTGGACCCCGGGGTTAGCGAGCGGGGAGCTGTTTTTT. The chain carries TRBV30 and TRBJ2-2, with a weak D call TRBD2 (5 bases). Trimming removed 4 bases at V and 7 bases at J, with 16 bases between. Germline V lookup: CDR1 GTSNPN, CDR2 SVGIG (reference sequence). This CDR3 has 14 amino acids.

This clonotype occurred many times. This chain links TRBV3-1 with TRBJ1-2, with TRBD1 as a possible D gene (5 bases). The V gene's germline CDR1 is LGHDT and CDR2 YNNKEL (reference sequence). V lost 4 bases and J lost 4, with 10 bases in between. CDR3 size: 13 residues. CDR3 DNA: TGTGCCAGCAGCCCGGAGGGGATCTATGGCTACACCTTC. Encoded protein: CASSPEGIYGYTF.

This clonotype appeared many times. This rearrangement joins TRBV19 to TRBJ1-1; D is ambiguous. Looked up from germline, CDR1 is LNHDA and CDR2 is SQIVND (reference sequence). V dropped 3 bases and J dropped 1 base, with 18 bases sitting between them. This CDR3 spans 17 amino acids. The CDR3 DNA reads as TGTGCCAGTAGTATGGGCCGGGCGGTAGGAAGGAACACTGAAGCTTTCTTT. Amino acid sequence: CASSMGRAVGRNTEAFF. The entire variable domain, with the rest obtained from reference TRBV19 and TRBJ1-1, is as follows: DGGITQSPKYLFRKEGQNVTLSCEQNLNHDAMYWYRQDPGQGLRLIYYSQIVNDFQKGDIAEGYSVSREKKESFPLTVTSAQKNPTAFYLCASSMGRAVGRNTEAFFGQGTRLTVV.

This rearrangement joins TRBV28 to TRBJ1-1; D call uncertain. Germline values: CDR1 MDHEN, CDR2 SYDVKM. This CDR3 is 12 amino acids long. V shed 11 bases and J shed 1 base, with 11 bases lying between them. The CDR3 spells CAGKDPNTEAFF. The CDR3 DNA reads as TGTGCCGGCAAGGACCCGAACACTGAAGCTTTCTTT.

There are many counts of this clonotype. This rearrangement joins TRBV7-9 to TRBJ2-1; D is unresolved. V was trimmed by 1 base and J by 9 bases, leaving 7 bases between them. The CDR3 runs 12 residues. The germline V gene has CDR1 SEHNR and CDR2 FQNEAQ (reference sequence). CDR3 coding DNA: TGTGCCAGCAGCTTAGTTCGTCCTGAGCAGTTCTTC. This codes for CASSLVRPEQFF.

This clonotype has at least ten counts. The chain carries TRBV10-2 and TRBJ2-7, with TRBD2 matching over 14 bases. The CDR3 contains 15 residues. J lost 9 bases, V lost 6 bases, and 10 bases had no gene match. The germline V gene has CDR1 WSHSY and CDR2 SAAADI. The CDR3 DNA follows: TGCGCCAGCAGCGAGGGGACTAGCGGGAGTCGGGGGCAGTACTTC. It codes for CASSEGTSGSRGQYF.